This TCR beta chain was profiled in a study of T cell repertoires in cytomegalovirus infection. On the study more broadly: Public TCR beta signatures were indicative of both CMV infection and a matching HLA type.

Using its own MiXCR run on the reads, TCRdb lists one record per CDR3 protein. The sample shows a few hundred thousand distinct CDR3 sequences, 33% of them seen only once. Comments on this clonotype: As yet, its antigen is unknown.

The CDR3 covers 14 residues. CDR1 and CDR2 (germline): SGHAT, FQDESV (reference sequence). V trimming: 5 bases; J trimming: 3 bases; junction bases outside the gene matches: 5. Findings of the study overall: HLA-C-restricted CMV-specific TCR beta clonotypes were dominant in the ex vivo response. The cumulative frequency of public TCR beta families distinguished individuals who carried CMV together with the relevant HLA.

J is TRBJ1-1 and V is TRBV11-1; 8 nucleotides line up with TRBD1. The TCR was taken from a human donor in good health (CMV status not recorded). Some clones in this sample may be carry-over from other donors' samples. The material was cultured PBMCs, obtained from culture after CMV antigen stimulation. CDR3 region: CASSTQGADTEAFF. For the CDR3, the DNA is TGTGCCAGCAGCACCCAGGGGGCTGACACTGAAGCTTTCTTT.